A single sample gave rise to the 32 T cell receptor beta chains below, sequenced in a study of blood T cell repertoires in COVID-19. Some clones are missing from TCRdb's copy, which holds only in-frame ones; the method was immunoSEQ multiplex PCR. The sample consists of 45,000 to 55,000 clones, around nine tenths of them appearing once. The material sequenced was peripheral blood. The receptors stem from a man aged 50 to 59 with active COVID-19.

The chain recombines TRBV11-3 with TRBJ2-1; the match to TRBD2 covers 9 bases. CDR1 is SGHNT and CDR2 is YENEEA in the germline V gene. The ends lost 5 bases at V and 5 bases at J; junction bases unmatched: 16. The CDR3 spans 18 residues. CDR3 nucleotide sequence: TGTGCCAGCAGCCCCCCCCGCGAGCGGGGGGCCCGGAACAATGAGCAGTTCTTC. Residues: CASSPPRERGARNNEQFF. The variable domain in full, completed from reference TRBV11-3 and TRBJ2-1, reads EAGVVQSPRYKIIEKKQPVAFWCNPISGHNTLYWYLQNLGQGPELLIRYENEEAVDDSQLPKDRFSAERLKGVDSTLKIQPAELGDSAVYLCASSPPRERGARNNEQFFGPGTRLTVL.

V and J are TRBV3-1 (or the pseudogene TRBV3-2) and TRBJ1-1; the D gene is possibly TRBD1 (5 bases). This CDR3 is built from 14 residues. Germline assignment: CDR1 LGHDT and CDR2 YNNKEL (reference sequence). Trimming pared 6 bases from V and 0 bases from J, leaving 11 bases between. The CDR3: CASSQGMLNTEAFF. The CDR3 region has the DNA TGTGCCAGCAGTCAGGGAATGCTGAACACTGAAGCTTTCTTT.

The chain is built from TRBV7-9 and TRBJ2-5; 8 bases map to TRBD1. The CDR3 has 14 residues. V dropped 8 bases and J dropped 2; count of bases not matched to a gene: 7. The germline V gene has CDR1 SEHNR and CDR2 FQNEAQ (reference sequence). In DNA form, the CDR3 reads TGTGCCAGCCGCCCCCGGGACAGGCAAGAGACCCAGTACTTC. This sequence encodes CASRPRDRQETQYF.

The chain employs TRBV3-1 (or the pseudogene TRBV3-2) and TRBJ2-4; D is ambiguous. Trimming left V 1 base short and J 0 bases short, with 10 bases between. CDR3 length equals 16 residues. CDR1 and CDR2 from the germline V gene are LGHDT and YNNKEL (reference sequence). CDR3 sequence (DNA): TGTGCCAGCAGCCAAGGGGCACTTAGAGCCAAAAACATTCAGTACTTC. Protein: CASSQGALRAKNIQYF.

V gene TRBV11-2 combines with J gene TRBJ2-7; TRBD1 is a possible D gene (6 bases). V lost 1 base and J 0 bases, leaving 10 bases between the germline ends. The CDR3 covers 15 residues. Germline-derived CDR1 and CDR2 are SGHAT and FQNNGV. The CDR3 protein is CASSLGRQASYEQYF. The CDR3 DNA reads as TGTGCCAGCAGCTTAGGTAGACAGGCCTCCTACGAGCAGTACTTC.

The chain uses TRBV6-2 or TRBV6-3 and TRBJ2-5; no clear D. CDR1 MNHEY and CDR2 SVGEGT come from the germline V gene. V was clipped by 2 bases and J by 2 bases, with 6 bases between them. The CDR3 loop spans 13 amino acids. For the CDR3, the DNA is TGTGCCAGCAGTTACGGGCAGCAAGAGACCCAGTACTTC. Residues: CASSYGQQETQYF.

This chain connects TRBV9 to TRBJ2-1, with 11 bases that match TRBD2. This CDR3 contains 13 residues. The V gene's germline CDR1 is SGDLS and CDR2 YYNGEE. Trimming cost V 5 bases and J 10 bases; bases outside gene matches: 5. The CDR3 nucleotides are TGTGCCAGCAGTCTGGGACTAGCGGTAGAGCAGTTCTTC. Its protein is CASSLGLAVEQFF.

The chain employs TRBV28 and TRBJ2-7; 8 positions agree with TRBD1. CDR1 and CDR2 (germline): MDHEN, SYDVKM. V lost 5 bases, J lost 5 bases, and 11 bases stayed unmatched. This CDR3 spans 15 amino acids. The CDR3 sequence is CASSRGGTGRHEQYF. In DNA, the CDR3 is TGTGCCAGCAGTCGCGGAGGGACAGGAAGACACGAGCAGTACTTC.

The chain links TRBV2 to TRBJ2-1; no clear D gene. Between the trimmed V and J ends, which lost 7 bases and 9 bases, there was a span of 19 bases. The CDR3 is 14 residues long. The germline gives CDR1 SNHLY, CDR2 FYNNEI. CDR3 loop: CASTSRREVVEQFF. The CDR3 bases are TGTGCCAGCACCTCCAGACGCGAGGTTGTTGAGCAGTTCTTC.

This clone has a single count. The CDR3 here is CASSLGHGGMYEQYF. The CDR3 coding sequence is TGTGCCAGCAGCTTAGGGCACGGCGGGATGTACGAGCAGTACTTC. The rearrangement links TRBV7-9 to TRBJ2-7; D is perhaps TRBD2 (6 bases). V was trimmed by 1 base and J by 4 bases, leaving 14 bases between them. There are 15 residues in the CDR3. Germline V CDR1 and CDR2: SEHNR, FQNEAQ (reference sequence). Complete variable domain (other parts from reference TRBV7-9 and TRBJ2-7): DTGVSQNPRHKITKRGQNVTFRCDPISEHNRLYWYRQTLGQGPEFLTYFQNEAQLEKSRLLSDRFSAERPKGSFSTLEIQRTEQGDSAMYLCASSLGHGGMYEQYFGPGTRLTVT.

J is TRBJ2-2 and V is TRBV15, with TRBD1 matching 8 bases. From germline, CDR1 is LNHNV and CDR2 YYDKDF (reference sequence). This CDR3 is built from 16 residues. V was clipped by 0 bases and J by 6 bases; unmatched bases: 6. CDR3 DNA sequence: TGTGCCACCAGCAGAGAGGGCAGGGGGCGAGCCGGGGAGCTGTTTTTT. Residues: CATSREGRGRAGELFF.

Notes on this clone: Mismatch with germline at one junction end may stem from a read error. The rearrangement uses TRBV12-5 and TRBJ2-3; possibly TRBD1 for D (6 bases). Per germline, CDR1 LGHNT and CDR2 FRNRAP. This CDR3 comprises 19 residues. CDR3 in amino acids: CASDLDSPVEPPRTDTQYF. The CDR3 DNA follows: TGTGCTAGTGATTTGGACAGTCCAGTTGAGCCGCCGAGAACAGATACGCAGTATTTT. Full variable domain (missing parts from reference TRBV12-5 and TRBJ2-3): DARVTQTPRHKVTEMGQEVTMRCQPILGHNTVFWYRQTMMQGLELLAYFRNRAPLDDSGMPKDRFSAEMPDATLATLKIQPSEPRDSAVYFCASDLDSPVEPPRTDTQYFGPGTRLTVL.

The CDR3, as DNA: TGTGCCAGCAGCCAAGATGGGCGAGGCTTTAGCGGTACCTACGAGCAGTACTTC. This encodes CASSQDGRGFSGTYEQYF. The chain employs TRBV4-2 and TRBJ2-7; D may be TRBD2 (6 bases). With 0 bases removed from V and 2 bases from J, the gap between germline ends came to 20 bases. The CDR3 contains 18 residues. Germline loops: CDR1 LGHNA, CDR2 YNFKEQ.

The chain recombines TRBV3-1 (or the pseudogene TRBV3-2) with TRBJ2-7, with 9 bases matching TRBD1. The V and J ends lost 6 bases and 6 bases, in that order; junction bases with no gene match: 6. The CDR3 is 13 residues long. From germline, CDR1 is LGHDT and CDR2 YNNKEL (reference sequence). The CDR3, as DNA: TGTGCCAGCAGAAGGGACAGGGCAGGCGAGCAGTACTTC. Its protein product is CASRRDRAGEQYF.

V and J are TRBV3-1 (or the pseudogene TRBV3-2) and TRBJ2-1, with D unresolved. Germline V gene data show CDR1 as LGHDT and CDR2 as YNNKEL (reference sequence). Trimming removed 4 bases at V and 6 bases at J, with 13 bases between. There are 14 residues in the CDR3. In DNA, the CDR3 is TGTGCCAGCAGCCCCCAAAACATACCCAATGAGCAGTTCTTC. The encoded protein is CASSPQNIPNEQFF.

The chain employs TRBV4-1 and TRBJ2-7; D is possibly TRBD2 (6 bases). The CDR3 is 16 amino acids. V dropped 0 bases and J dropped 0 bases, with 12 bases sitting between them. Per germline, CDR1 MGHRA and CDR2 YSYEKL. CDR3: CASSQDLDYISYEQYF. The CDR3 bases are TGCGCCAGCAGCCAAGATCTGGACTACATCTCCTACGAGCAGTACTTC.

This chain connects TRBV19 to TRBJ2-5; a possible D gene is TRBD2 (5 bases). Trimming cost V 0 bases and J 5 bases, with 7 bases left between them. The CDR3 length is 13 residues. Germline lookup yields CDR1 LNHDA and CDR2 SQIVND (reference sequence). The CDR3 bases are TGTGCCAGTAGTATAGATGGGGAGGAGACCCAGTACTTC. This sequence encodes CASSIDGEETQYF.

The CDR3 sequence: CAIKGRLSPYEQYF. In DNA, the CDR3 is TGTGCCATCAAGGGGAGGCTTTCTCCCTACGAGCAGTACTTC. The chain couples TRBV10-3 to TRBJ2-7, with D possibly being TRBD2 (6 bases). Deletions cut 7 bases from V and 2 bases from J, with 15 bases between. The CDR3 length is 14 residues. Germline V lookup: CDR1 ENHRY, CDR2 SYGVKD.

The V and J genes are TRBV28 and TRBJ2-6; TRBD2 agrees at 8 bases. The germline CDR1 and CDR2 sequences are MDHEN and SYDVKM. V lost 10 bases to trimming and J lost 2 bases; unmatched junction nucleotides: 4. CDR3 length: 14 residues. The CDR3, as DNA: TGTGCCACCGGGGGGGCGGCTGGGGCCAACGTCCTGACTTTC. Translated: CATGGAAGANVLTF. Together with reference TRBV28 and TRBJ2-6, the CDR3 gives the full variable domain: DVKVTQSSRYLVKRTGEKVFLECVQDMDHENMFWYRQDPGLGLRLIYFSYDVKMKEKGDIPEGYSVSREKKERFSLILESASTNQTSMYLCATGGAAGANVLTFGAGSRLTVL.

The rearrangement links TRBV19 to TRBJ1-6; D is possibly TRBD1 (6 bases). The V and J ends lost 4 bases and 9 bases respectively, with 13 bases between them. Per germline, CDR1 LNHDA and CDR2 SQIVND (reference sequence). The CDR3 extends over 14 amino acids. The CDR3 region has the DNA TGTGCCAGTAGTACCGGACAGATCAGTTCACCCCTCCACTTT. Translating gives CASSTGQISSPLHF.

J is TRBJ2-1 and V is TRBV7-2, with TRBD2 identical over 8 bases. CDR3 length: 15 amino acids. The germline gives CDR1 SGHTA, CDR2 FQGNSA. J lost 1 base, V lost 4 bases, and 3 bases had no gene match. DNA for the CDR3: TGTGCCAGCAGCTCGGGGGGGAGATCCTACAATGAGCAGTTCTTC. This codes for CASSSGGRSYNEQFF. Looking up the rest from reference TRBV7-2 and TRBJ2-1 gives the full variable domain: GAGVSQSPSNKVTEKGKDVELRCDPISGHTALYWYRQSLGQGLEFLIYFQGNSAPDKSGLPSDRFSAERTGGSVSTLTIQRTQQEDSAVYLCASSSGGRSYNEQFFGPGTRLTVL.

This clone has just a few counts. CDR3 region: CASSGNRAAGNTIYF. The CDR3 nucleotides are TGTGCCAGCAGCGGTAACAGGGCGGCTGGAAACACCATATATTTT. J is TRBJ1-3 and V is TRBV7-9, with D perhaps matching TRBD1 (6 bases). Trimming pared 5 bases from V and 2 bases from J, leaving 13 bases between. The length of the CDR3 is 15 residues. The germline V gene encodes CDR1 SEHNR and CDR2 FQNEAQ (reference sequence).

This chain links TRBV30 with TRBJ1-5; 11 bases fit TRBD1. The germline CDR1 and CDR2 sequences are GTSNPN and SVGIG (reference sequence). The CDR3 is 13 amino acids. V was clipped by 6 bases and J by 6 bases; unmatched bases: 4. As DNA, the CDR3 is TGTGCCTGCTCGGGACAGGGGGTTCAGCCCCAGCATTTT. Translating it yields CACSGQGVQPQHF.

This sequence joins TRBV3-1 (or the pseudogene TRBV3-2) and TRBJ2-7; possibly TRBD2 for D (7 bases). From germline, CDR1 is LGHDT and CDR2 YNNKEL (reference sequence). The V end was cut by 0 bases, the J end by 1 base, with 16 bases between. The CDR3 extends over 17 amino acids. The CDR3 DNA is TGTGCCAGCAGCCAAGACCGGGGGGCTAACGGGTCCTACGAGCAGTACTTC. Encoded protein: CASSQDRGANGSYEQYF.

The CDR3 loop reads CASSPTTDKIYGYTF. The CDR3 DNA follows: TGTGCCAGCTCTCCTACGACAGACAAAATCTATGGCTACACCTTC. V and J are TRBV18 and TRBJ1-2; tentatively, D is TRBD1 (5 bases). Trimming took off 6 bases at V and 4 bases at J, with 18 bases between the two ends. There are 15 residues in the CDR3. CDR1 and CDR2 (germline): KGHSH, LQKENI.

On this clone itself: An end of the junction does not agree with germline; a read error may underlie this. The chain carries TRBV7-7 and TRBJ2-1, with 9 bases lining up with TRBD1. Looked up from germline, CDR1 is SSHAT and CDR2 is FNYEAQ (reference sequence). The CDR3 sequence is 15 residues long. The CDR3 loop is CASSPGQGFDNEQFF. The CDR3 nucleotides read TGTGCTAGCAGCCCTGGACAGGGGTTTGACAATGAGCAGTTCTTC.

V usage is TRBV28 and J usage is TRBJ2-2; D may be TRBD1 (6 bases). CDR1 and CDR2 (germline): MDHEN, SYDVKM. This CDR3 region has 17 residues. The V gene lost 7 bases and the J gene lost 3 bases, with 21 bases spanning the gap. The CDR3 bases are TGTGCCAGCATCCCATCCGAGGGGGACCGATACACCGGGGAGCTGTTTTTT. This codes for CASIPSEGDRYTGELFF.

This chain links TRBV7-9 with TRBJ1-2, with D maybe TRBD1 (6 bases). Trimming left V 4 bases short and J 6 bases short, with 15 bases between. Germline loops: CDR1 SEHNR, CDR2 FQNEAQ (reference sequence). The length of the CDR3 is 14 residues. The CDR3 DNA sequence: TGTGCCAGCAGCTCAGGGGAACCTTCGGATGGCTACACCTTC. This gives the protein CASSSGEPSDGYTF.

The V gene is TRBV2, the J gene TRBJ2-1; D gene unclear. The germline CDR1 and CDR2 sequences are SNHLY and FYNNEI. Trimming shortened V by 4 bases and J by 5 bases, and 12 bases separated the two germline ends. The CDR3 runs 14 residues. The DNA for the CDR3 is TGTGCCAGCAGTGCCAACTCCCCGGACAATGAGCAGTTCTTC. Residues: CASSANSPDNEQFF.

The V call is TRBV18, the J call TRBJ1-2; TRBD1 matches at 8 bases. This CDR3 contains 15 residues. Germline CDR1 and CDR2: KGHSH and LQKENI. V shed 6 bases and J 3 bases; nucleotides not matched to a gene: 9. This CDR3 is CASSLTGELDYGYTF. The DNA for the CDR3 is TGTGCCAGCTCGTTGACAGGGGAGTTGGACTATGGCTACACCTTC.

V gene TRBV27 combines with J gene TRBJ1-6, with TRBD1 as a possible D gene (6 bases). The V end lost 1 base, the J end lost 11 bases, and 15 bases lay between the germline ends. Germline CDR1 and CDR2: MNHEY and SMNVEV (reference sequence). There are 15 residues in the CDR3. The CDR3: CASSLLQGMRTPLHF. Here the CDR3 DNA reads TGTGCCAGCAGTTTATTGCAGGGGATGCGGACACCCCTCCACTTT.

The CDR3 DNA follows: TGTGCCAGCAGCCCGCAGGGACAGAACACTGAAGCTTTCTTT. It yields the protein CASSPQGQNTEAFF. This rearrangement joins TRBV9 to TRBJ1-1; perhaps TRBD1 as D (6 bases). The germline CDR1 and CDR2 sequences are SGDLS and YYNGEE. The CDR3 has 14 residues. The V end was cut by 4 bases, the J end by 1 base, with 11 bases between.